The rows below give T cell receptor beta chains drawn from one sample of a study of blood T cell repertoires in COVID-19. Data came from immunoSEQ multiplex PCR; TCRdb stores just in-frame clones and leaves some out. This table has about 210,000 clones, approximately 85% appearing once. The sample comprised peripheral blood. These receptor sequences come from a woman in her 70s with COVID-19, enrolled during active disease. The CDR3 runs from the conserved cysteine through the conserved F or W. A D gene is named only where the DNA matches it firmly. Clone size is given for some rows only: seen once, a few or many times, or a class if the clone is expanded.

>TRBV5-4|TRBJ1-1|-|-
TGTGCCAGCAGCCCTGGGGCGAGAAAGATAATAAACACTGAAGCTTTCTTT
CASSPGARKIINTEAFF
>TRBV12-1|TRBJ1-2|-|-
TGTGCCAGCAGCTGCGACAGGGACCACACCTTC
CASSCDRDHTF
>TRBV15|TRBJ2-1|once|TRBD1
TGTGCCACCAGCAGACCAGACAGGGGGCGGGGAGATGAGCAGTTCTTC
CATSRPDRGRGDEQFF
>TRBV19|TRBJ1-5|-|TRBD1
TGTGCCAGTAGTATAGGACAGGGGAACAATCAGCCCCAGCATTTT
CASSIGQGNNQPQHF
>TRBV6-1|TRBJ1-2|-|-
TGTGCCAGCAGTGAAGTAAGGACAGTTCAGCTAAACTATGGCTACACCTTC
CASSEVRTVQLNYGYTF
>TRBV7-2|TRBJ1-6|once|-
TGTGCCAGCAGCTTAGTGCGTACTTCACCCCTCCACTTT
CASSLVRTSPLHF
>TRBV2|TRBJ1-1|few|-
TGTGCCAGCAGTGAACAGTTTGAAGCTTTCTTT
CASSEQFEAFF
>TRBV7-9|TRBJ2-2|-|-
TGTGCCAGCAGCTCAGGGGTAGACACCGGGGAGCTGTTTTTT
CASSSGVDTGELFF
>TRBV5-1|TRBJ2-2|-|-
TGCGCCAGCAGCTACGCGGGAAACACCGGGGAGCTGTTTTTT
CASSYAGNTGELFF
>TRBV28|TRBJ2-1|-|-
TGTGCCAGCAGTTTAGGGGGGTATTTGATCGGGAAGTTCTTC
CASSLGGYLIGKFF
>TRBV4-3|TRBJ1-3|-|TRBD1
TGCGCCAGCAGCCAAGATTATTCGTACAGGGGACGCGGAAACACCATATATTTT
CASSQDYSYRGRGNTIYF
>TRBV5-4|TRBJ1-2|-|TRBD1
TGTGCCAGCAGCGCCCGGGACAGGGGGCTGGACTATGGCTACACCTTC
CASSARDRGLDYGYTF
>TRBV25-1|TRBJ1-1|-|-
TGTGCCAGCAGTGAATACCGACACCAGAACACTGAAGCTTTCTTT
CASSEYRHQNTEAFF
>TRBV19|TRBJ2-1|-|TRBD2
TGTGCCAGTAGGCTTATCGGGGGGGGCCTGAATGAGCAGTTCTTC
CASRLIGGGLNEQFF
>TRBV5-6|TRBJ2-7|-|-
TGTGCCAGCAGCTTGGTAGGACAGAGGAACGAGCAGTACTTC
CASSLVGQRNEQYF
>TRBV6-2/TRBV6-3|TRBJ1-2|-|-
TGTGCCAGCAGTTACCCAAACTATGGCTACACCTTC
CASSYPNYGYTF
>TRBV7-9|TRBJ1-3|-|-
TGTGCCAGCAGCTTCCAGGGCACGAGCTCTGGAAACACCATATATTTT
CASSFQGTSSGNTIYF
>TRBV7-2|TRBJ1-5|-|-
TGTGCCAGCAGCTTAGGCTTTAACAGGGCTCAGCCCCAGCATTTT
CASSLGFNRAQPQHF
>TRBV7-3|TRBJ2-1|-|TRBD1
TGTGCCAGCAGCTCGGACAGGGGCTTTGAGCAGTTCTTC
CASSSDRGFEQFF
>TRBV28|TRBJ1-5|-|-
TGTGCCAGCAGTTTATTTGATTTCAGGAATCAGCCCCAGCATTTT
CASSLFDFRNQPQHF
>TRBV5-1|TRBJ1-5|-|TRBD1
TGCGCCAGCAGCCCGACAGGGAATTCGGAAATCCAGCCCCAGCATTTT
CASSPTGNSEIQPQHF
>TRBV3-1/TRBV3-2|TRBJ1-1|-|TRBD1
TGTGCCAGCAGCCAAGATCCCCTCTCCCTCGACAGGGAACGGGGAAATTGGGTGAACACTGAAGCTTTCTTT
CASSQDPLSLDRERGNWVNTEAFF
>TRBV27|TRBJ1-2|-|-
TGTGCCAGCAGTTTAAGGGAGGGGCTCAGCTATGGCTACACCTTC
CASSLREGLSYGYTF
>TRBV3-1/TRBV3-2|TRBJ2-7|-|TRBD2
TGTGCCAGCAGTAAGGCTAGCGGGATCTACGAGCAGTACTTC
CASSKASGIYEQYF
>TRBV10-3|TRBJ2-1|-|TRBD2
TGTGCCATCAGTGAGTCGTTTCGTACGGCTAGCGGGATCTTC
CAISESFRTASGIF
>TRBV6-5|TRBJ1-2|-|-
TGTGCCAGCAGTTACTCGAGAGGGCAGAACTATGGCTACACCTTC
CASSYSRGQNYGYTF
>TRBV9|TRBJ1-6|-|-
TGTGCCAGCAGCGCCAGGGCAGAGAATTCACCCCTCCACTTT
CASSARAENSPLHF
>TRBV3-1/TRBV3-2|TRBJ1-6|-|-
TGTGCCAGCAGCCAGGGGTGGGACAACTATAATTCACCCCTCCACTTT
CASSQGWDNYNSPLHF
>TRBV11-3|TRBJ1-1|-|-
TGTGCCAGCAGCCCCCGACAGCTGAACACTGAAGCTTTCTTT
CASSPRQLNTEAFF